The entry below describes one TCR beta chain. This clonotype was picked up many times. Its antigen remains undetermined. Base qualities are missing; no much larger clone stands one base away. The data originate from a study of regulatory T cells in long-lasting Graves disease (dated by TCRdb to about 2021). Some background on the complete study: In the newly diagnosed Graves' disease group, patients had been taking antithyroid drugs for less than 3 months. Patients with persistent Graves' disease were compared with patients with newly diagnosed Graves' disease using TCR sequencing and RNA sequencing of peripheral blood. The study took place in China and was registered as a clinical trial. A total of about 35 samples underwent TCR sequencing, from some 13 patients with persistent Graves' disease and approximately 20 patients with newly diagnosed Graves' disease.

Looking up the germline V gene (reference sequence) yields CDR1 MNHEY and CDR2 SMNVEV. Counted from cysteine to phenylalanine, this CDR3 has 15 amino acids. The CDR3 DNA has 45 bases and is translated from base 1. Deletion took 2 bases off V and 4 bases off J, with a span of 15 bases between the germline ends. Results and caveats for the whole study, not just this receptor: Persistent Graves' disease patients showed lower TCR Shannon entropy and fewer highly expanded clones than newly diagnosed patients, suggesting clonal expansion. Because the primary lesion, thyroid tissue, could not be accessed, the study looked at peripheral blood alone. Persistent patients shared more public clonotypes among themselves (approximately 2,500) than newly diagnosed patients did (over 950). Persistent disease showed preferential use of TRBV28, TRBJ1-2 and TRBJ2-5, whereas newly diagnosed disease favored TRBV20-1 and TRBJ2-1. The authors noted that the small sample size was a limitation that may lower accuracy. Sequencing and analysis were limited to the TCR beta chain.

What the time point label conveys for this sample: newly diagnosed GD, antithyroid drugs for less than 3 months. RNA was extracted from PBMCs in TRIzol for both TCR sequencing and RNA sequencing. The diagnosis of Graves' disease was made according to American Thyroid Association guidelines. Recruitment of patients was carried out at an endocrinology department in Xi'an, China. From each patient, 8 to 10 milliliters of peripheral blood was collected into an EDTA anticoagulant tube. Ficoll Paque Plus density gradient separation was used to isolate PBMCs, and no further T cell sorting was done. An Agilent 2100 Bioanalyzer and agarose gel were used to assess RNA quality, and a NanoDrop 2000 was used to measure RNA concentration. Library preparation employed multiplex PCR. The sequencing machine was an Illumina HiSeq 4000. TCR beta libraries were built with iRepertoire HTBI primers and Arm-PCR amplification of CDR3 regions. Before sequencing, the PCR products underwent gel purification. The authors' pipeline ran thus. Gene usage analysis of CDR3 amino acid clonotypes used the 62 TRBV and 14 TRBJ segments found across samples. COPE and FqMerger were used to merge the filtered high-quality paired reads into contigs. BLAST was used to align contigs to IMGT TRBV, TRBD and TRBJ reference genes, and CDR3 was defined according to IMGT. Highly expanded clones were defined as clonotypes with a frequency above 0.1%. Repertoire diversity was measured by Shannon entropy, and V-J evenness by the Gini coefficient. A clonotype found in more than one individual was treated as public. TCRdb redid the processing of the public reads, applying fastp at Q25 and MiXCR, and retained in-frame beta chains. When rows share a CDR3 protein, they turn into one entry using the most common DNA and genes. TCRdb's processing, not the authors', yielded these V and J calls. The sample records fewer than 550,000 distinct CDR3 sequences, around 15% of which are singletons. The biggest ten clones account for 23% of the sample.

In addition, the sample was reused for a study of T cells in Graves' hyperthyroidism and ophthalmopathy. The second study also describes: A patient counted as having stable Graves' hyperthyroidism if no progression to ophthalmopathy occurred over 18 months of follow-up. The hyperthyroidism patients were between 18 and 65 years old and newly diagnosed, with a disease duration of less than 2 months. The study excluded patients with uncontrolled infections, other autoimmune diseases, pregnancy or lactation. Diagnoses relied on clinical symptoms, serum thyroxine and TRAb, thyroid ultrasound and orbital computed tomography. A first-round RT-PCR of the TCR CDR3 used the HTBI primer set with the Qiagen OneStep RT-PCR kit. Most expanded thyroid clonotypes (frequency above 0.001) were also found in blood, which suggests that blood repertoires may mirror thyroid immune responses. Ophthalmopathy was separated from stable hyperthyroidism by a 13 V-J signature model, with over 85% sensitivity and approximately 84% specificity obtained in cross-validation and 80%/75% obtained in testing. During validation, the model predicted progression to ophthalmopathy a median of about 6.5 months ahead of onset, with roughly 65% sensitivity and 72% to 80% specificity. A discovery cohort of about 96 patients, roughly 43 with Graves' ophthalmopathy and over 55 with stable Graves' hyperthyroidism, was used to find distinguishing TCR V-J signatures. An independent validation cohort of 18 to 20 hyperthyroidism patients and 15 or so patients who later progressed to ophthalmopathy tested prospective prediction of ophthalmopathy. The roughly 91 discovery patients were randomly divided into training and test sets at a 7:3 ratio. Thyroid tissue and blood T-cell repertoires from several Graves' hyperthyroidism patients were also compared in the study. Following sampling, methimazole starting at 30 mg daily was given to hyperthyroidism patients, and high-dose intravenous methylprednisolone was given to ophthalmopathy patients. Libraries were constructed in a second round of multiplex PCR, after which size selection and purification were performed. The libraries were sequenced on an Illumina HiSeq2000 using paired-end 100 bp reads. Raw data were processed with SOAPnuke, discarding reads with adapters, uncalled bases, mean Phred below 15, or no exact constant-primer or identifier match. High-quality paired reads were merged using COPE v1.2.5, and each unique nucleotide sequence was defined as a clonotype. Clonotypes were aligned to IMGT TRBV, TRBD and TRBJ reference segments using MiTCR v1.1. Analysis was restricted to V-J combinations with a frequency above 0.0001, which covered approximately 99% of repertoires. A TCS score was defined as the ratio between F50 (clonal expansion) and ExV (chaos), using BLOSUM62-based TCRdist between CDR3 peptides within each V-J. Welch's t-statistics and random forest reduced roughly 500 V-J features to some 14, which were used in a naive Bayes classifier (R e1071). Sample size was not statistically predetermined, and blinding of investigators to group allocation was not performed. TCR Vbeta CDR3 sequencing of some 140 peripheral blood samples (roughly 43 ophthalmopathy, about 74 hyperthyroidism and some 17 progressor patients) is reported in the paper.

This receptor was obtained from a young woman with Graves disease. Donor details come from another sample of the same person, matched by shared clones. The sample in question was peripheral blood mononuclear cells (PBMCs), obtained at new diagnosis, from a patient treated with antithyroid drugs. The chain was built from TRBV27 and TRBJ2-7; the D gene is tentatively TRBD1 or TRBD2, each matching 6 bases. The sequenced DNA is TGTGCCAGCAGTTTAGGAGGGGGAGGAATTTACGAGCAGTACTTC. It encodes CASSLGGGGIYEQYF.